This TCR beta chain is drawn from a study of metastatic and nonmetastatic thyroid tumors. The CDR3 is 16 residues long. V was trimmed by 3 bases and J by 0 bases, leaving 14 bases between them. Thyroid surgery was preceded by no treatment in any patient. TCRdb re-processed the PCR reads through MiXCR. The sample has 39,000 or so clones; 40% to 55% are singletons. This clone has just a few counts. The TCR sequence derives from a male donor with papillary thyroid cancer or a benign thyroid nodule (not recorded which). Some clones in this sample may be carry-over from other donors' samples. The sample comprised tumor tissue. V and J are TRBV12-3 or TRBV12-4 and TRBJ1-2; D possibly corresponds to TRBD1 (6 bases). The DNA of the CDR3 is TGTGCCAGCAGTTTGACCTGGACAGACTCTAACTATGGCTACACCTTC. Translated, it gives CASSLTWTDSNYGYTF.